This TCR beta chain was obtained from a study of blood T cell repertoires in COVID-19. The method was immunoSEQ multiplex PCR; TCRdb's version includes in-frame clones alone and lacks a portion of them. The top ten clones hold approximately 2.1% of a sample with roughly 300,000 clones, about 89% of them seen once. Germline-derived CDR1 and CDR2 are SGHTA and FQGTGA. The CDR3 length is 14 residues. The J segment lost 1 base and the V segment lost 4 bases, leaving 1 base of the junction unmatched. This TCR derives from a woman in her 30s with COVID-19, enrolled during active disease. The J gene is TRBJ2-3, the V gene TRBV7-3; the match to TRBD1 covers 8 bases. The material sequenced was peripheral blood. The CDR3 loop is CASSSQGGTDTQYF. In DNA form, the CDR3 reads TGTGCCAGCAGCTCACAGGGGGGCACAGATACGCAGTATTTT. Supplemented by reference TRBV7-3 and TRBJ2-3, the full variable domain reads GAGVSQTPSNKVTEKGKYVELRCDPISGHTALYWYRQSLGQGPEFLIYFQGTGAADDSGLPNDRFFAVRPEGSVSTLKIQRTERGDSAVYLCASSSQGGTDTQYFGPGTRLTVL.